The entry that follows covers one TCR beta chain sequence. Antigen unknown. This sample was included in a study of CD4 T cells in relation to SARS-CoV-2 and coronaviruses. Study details: ViraFEST: approximately ten-day antigen culture of PBMCs, then TCR beta CDR3 sequencing. Negative control cultures got HIV-1 Nef peptides or no peptide.

Unexposed donor CD4+ T cells date from about 2011-2018, before the COVID-19 pandemic. Isolation of CD4+ T cells took place after around 11 days in culture. Unexposed-donor CD4+ T cells were probed with SARS-CoV-2 S/N and four cold-coronavirus spikes, cells permitting. Sequencing was performed with immunoSEQ multiplex PCR; in TCRdb, only in-frame clones are kept and a portion is missing. This sample yields about 22,000 clones, of which about three fifths are seen a single time; more than 9.5% belongs to the top ten. V was trimmed by 8 bases and J by 6 bases, leaving 8 bases between them. The CDR3 extends over 11 amino acids. From germline, CDR1 is MNHNY and CDR2 SVGAGI (reference sequence).

The rearrangement uses TRBV6-6 and TRBJ2-4; D gene ambiguous. The receptor comes from a human donor in good health. Specimen: CD4+ T cells from PBMCs, cultured in vitro. CDR3: CASRTGNIQYF. In DNA form, the CDR3 reads TGTGCCAGCCGGACGGGAAACATTCAGTACTTC.